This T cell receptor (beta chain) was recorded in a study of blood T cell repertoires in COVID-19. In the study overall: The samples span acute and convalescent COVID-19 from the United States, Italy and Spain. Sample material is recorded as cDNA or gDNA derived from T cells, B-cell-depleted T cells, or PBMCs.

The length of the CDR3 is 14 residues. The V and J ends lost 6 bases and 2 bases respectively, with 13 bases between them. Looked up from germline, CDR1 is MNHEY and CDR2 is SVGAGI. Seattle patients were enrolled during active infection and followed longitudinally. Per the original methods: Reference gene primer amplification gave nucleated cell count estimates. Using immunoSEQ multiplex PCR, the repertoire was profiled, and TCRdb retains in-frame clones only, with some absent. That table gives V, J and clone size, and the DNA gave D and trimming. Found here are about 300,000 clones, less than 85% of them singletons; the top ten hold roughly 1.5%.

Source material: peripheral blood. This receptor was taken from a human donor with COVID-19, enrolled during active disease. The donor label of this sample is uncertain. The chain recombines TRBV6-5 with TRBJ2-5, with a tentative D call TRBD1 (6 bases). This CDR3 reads CASRSPGEQETQYF. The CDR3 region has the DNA TGTGCCAGCAGGTCCCCAGGGGAACAAGAGACCCAGTACTTC.